This TCR beta chain stems from a study of blood T cell repertoires in COVID-19. Study at large: The United States, Italy and Spain were the sources of the acute and convalescent COVID-19 samples. The cDNA or gDNA used as material had been derived from T cells, B-cell-depleted T cells, or PBMCs.

How the authors handled the data: Cell counts per sample came from amplifying reference gene primers. The protocol was immunoSEQ multiplex PCR, while the TCRdb copy is restricted to in-frame clones and leaves out a portion. The D gene and trimming were derived from the DNA, and the V and J assignments and clone size from that table. The table shows under 45,000 clones, with about 90% occurring only once. This CDR3 is built from 17 residues. Germline V gene data show CDR1 as MNHNY and CDR2 as SVGAGI (reference sequence). Losses at the gene ends were 5 bases for V and 3 bases for J; bases not matched to a gene: 13.

The receptor was isolated from an elderly woman in a cohort sampled during active or convalescent COVID-19. The rearrangement joins TRBV6-6 to TRBJ1-1; 9 nucleotides agree with TRBD1. Sequenced sample: peripheral blood. CDR3 in amino acids: CASSLLMGQGRDTEAFF. In DNA, the CDR3 is TGTGCCAGCAGTCTACTAATGGGACAGGGAAGGGACACTGAAGCTTTCTTT.